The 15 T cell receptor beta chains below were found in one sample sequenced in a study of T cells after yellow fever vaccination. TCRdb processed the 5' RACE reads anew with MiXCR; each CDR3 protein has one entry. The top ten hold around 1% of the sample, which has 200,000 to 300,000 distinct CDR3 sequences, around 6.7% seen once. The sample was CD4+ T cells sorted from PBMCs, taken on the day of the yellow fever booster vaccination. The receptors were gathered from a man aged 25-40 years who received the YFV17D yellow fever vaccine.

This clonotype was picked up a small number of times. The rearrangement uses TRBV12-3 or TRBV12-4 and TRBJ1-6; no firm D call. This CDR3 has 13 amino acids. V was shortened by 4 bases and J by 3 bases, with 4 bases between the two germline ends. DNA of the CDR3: TGTGCCAGCAGTTCAGACTATAATTCACCCCTCCACTTT. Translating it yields CASSSDYNSPLHF.

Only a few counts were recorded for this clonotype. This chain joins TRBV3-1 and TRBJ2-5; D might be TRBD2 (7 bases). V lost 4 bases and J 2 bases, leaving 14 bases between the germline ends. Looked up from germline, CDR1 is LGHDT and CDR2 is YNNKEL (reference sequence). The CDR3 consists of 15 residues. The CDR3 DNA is TGTGCCAGCAGCCCTAGGGGGGGAGTACAAGAGACCCAGTACTTC. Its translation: CASSPRGGVQETQYF.

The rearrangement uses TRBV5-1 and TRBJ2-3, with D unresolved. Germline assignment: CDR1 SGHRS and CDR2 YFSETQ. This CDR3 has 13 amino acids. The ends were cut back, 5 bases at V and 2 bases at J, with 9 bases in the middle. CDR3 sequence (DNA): TGCGCCAGCAGGGTCGCGCTCACAGATACGCAGTATTTT. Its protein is CASRVALTDTQYF.

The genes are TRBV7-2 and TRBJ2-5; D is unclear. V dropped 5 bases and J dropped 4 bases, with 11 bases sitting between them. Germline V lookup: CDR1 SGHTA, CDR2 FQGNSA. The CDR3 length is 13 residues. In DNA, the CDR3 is TGTGCCAGCAGCGGTTCGTTACGAGAGACCCAGTACTTC. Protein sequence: CASSGSLRETQYF.

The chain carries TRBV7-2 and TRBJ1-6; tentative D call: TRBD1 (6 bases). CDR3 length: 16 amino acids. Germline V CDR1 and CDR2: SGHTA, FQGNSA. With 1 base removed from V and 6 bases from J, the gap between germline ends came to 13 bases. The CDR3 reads CASSLDRAASNSPLHF. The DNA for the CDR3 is TGTGCCAGCAGCTTAGACAGGGCCGCCAGTAATTCACCCCTCCACTTT.

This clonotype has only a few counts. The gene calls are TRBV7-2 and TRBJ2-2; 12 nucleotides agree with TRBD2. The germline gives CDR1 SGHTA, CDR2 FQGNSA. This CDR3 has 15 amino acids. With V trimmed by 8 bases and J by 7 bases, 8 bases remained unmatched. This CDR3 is CASGKTSGRIGELFF. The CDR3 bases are TGTGCCAGCGGAAAGACTAGCGGGAGAATCGGGGAGCTGTTTTTT. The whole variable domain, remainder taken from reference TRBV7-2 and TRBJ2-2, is GAGVSQSPSNKVTEKGKDVELRCDPISGHTALYWYRQSLGQGLEFLIYFQGNSAPDKSGLPSDRFSAERTGGSVSTLTIQRTQQEDSAVYLCASGKTSGRIGELFFGEGSRLTVL.

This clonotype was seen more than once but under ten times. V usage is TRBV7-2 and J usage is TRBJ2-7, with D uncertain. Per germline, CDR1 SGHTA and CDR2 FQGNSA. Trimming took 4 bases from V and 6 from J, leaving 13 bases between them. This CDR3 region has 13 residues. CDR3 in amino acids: CASSSLGWGEQYF. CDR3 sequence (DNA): TGTGCCAGCAGCTCCCTAGGTTGGGGCGAGCAGTACTTC.

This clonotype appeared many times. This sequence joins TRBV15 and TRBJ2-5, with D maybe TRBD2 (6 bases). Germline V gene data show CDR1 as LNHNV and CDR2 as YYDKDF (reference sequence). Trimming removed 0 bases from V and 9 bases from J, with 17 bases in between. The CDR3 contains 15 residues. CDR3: CATSRDPNTGVAQYF. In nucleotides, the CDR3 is TGTGCCACCAGCAGAGATCCCAATACGGGGGTGGCCCAGTACTTC.

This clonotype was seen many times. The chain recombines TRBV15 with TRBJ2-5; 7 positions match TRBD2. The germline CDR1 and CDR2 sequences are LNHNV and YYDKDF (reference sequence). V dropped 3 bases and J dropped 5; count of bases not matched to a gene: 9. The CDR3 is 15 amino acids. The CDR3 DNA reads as TGTGCCACCAGCAGGGAGGATACAGCGGGGGAGACCCAGTACTTC. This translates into CATSREDTAGETQYF.

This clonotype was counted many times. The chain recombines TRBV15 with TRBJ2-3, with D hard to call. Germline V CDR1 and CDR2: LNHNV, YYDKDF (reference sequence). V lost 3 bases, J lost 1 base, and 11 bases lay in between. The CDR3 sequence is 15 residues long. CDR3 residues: CATSSGEWRTDTQYF. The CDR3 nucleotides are TGTGCCACCAGCAGCGGCGAATGGCGCACAGATACGCAGTATTTT.

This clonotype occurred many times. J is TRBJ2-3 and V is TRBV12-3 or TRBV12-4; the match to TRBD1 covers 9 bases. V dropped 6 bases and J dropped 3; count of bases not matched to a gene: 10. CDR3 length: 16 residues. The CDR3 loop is CASSHPRDRVTDTQYF. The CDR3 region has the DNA TGTGCCAGCAGCCACCCCCGGGACAGGGTAACAGATACGCAGTATTTT.

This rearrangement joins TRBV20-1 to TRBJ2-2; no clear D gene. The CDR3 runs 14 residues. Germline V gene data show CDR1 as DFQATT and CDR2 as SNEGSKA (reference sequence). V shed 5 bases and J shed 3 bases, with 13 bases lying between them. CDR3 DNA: TGCAGTGCTTTTTCTAGAGGAGACACCGGGGAGCTGTTTTTT. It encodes CSAFSRGDTGELFF.

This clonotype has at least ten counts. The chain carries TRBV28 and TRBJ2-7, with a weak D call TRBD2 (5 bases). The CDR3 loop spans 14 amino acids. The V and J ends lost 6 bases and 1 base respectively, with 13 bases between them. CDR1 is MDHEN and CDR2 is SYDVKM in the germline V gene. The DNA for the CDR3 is TGTGCCAGCAGCCCTCCCCCGGGATCCTACGAGCAGTACTTC. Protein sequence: CASSPPPGSYEQYF.

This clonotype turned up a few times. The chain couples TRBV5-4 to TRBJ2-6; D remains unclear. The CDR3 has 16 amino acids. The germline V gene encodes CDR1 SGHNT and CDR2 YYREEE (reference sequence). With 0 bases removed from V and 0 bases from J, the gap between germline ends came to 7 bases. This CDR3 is CASSLGSASGANVLTF. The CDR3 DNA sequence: TGTGCCAGCAGCTTGGGGTCAGCCTCTGGGGCCAACGTCCTGACTTTC. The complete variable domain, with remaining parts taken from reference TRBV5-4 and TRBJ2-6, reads ETGVTQSPTHLIKTRGQQVTLRCSSQSGHNTVSWYQQALGQGPQFIFQYYREEENGRGNFPPRFSGLQFPNYSSELNVNALELDDSALYLCASSLGSASGANVLTFGAGSRLTVL.

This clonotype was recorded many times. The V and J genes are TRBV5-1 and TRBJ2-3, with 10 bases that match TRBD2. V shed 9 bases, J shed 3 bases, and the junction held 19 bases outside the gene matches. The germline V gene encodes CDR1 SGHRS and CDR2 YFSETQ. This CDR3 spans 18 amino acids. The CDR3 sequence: CATFRRLAGAAGTDTQYF. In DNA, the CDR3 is TGCGCCACCTTTAGGAGGCTAGCGGGAGCCGCGGGAACAGATACGCAGTATTTT. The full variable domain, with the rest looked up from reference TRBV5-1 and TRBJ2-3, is KAGVTQTPRYLIKTRGQQVTLSCSPISGHRSVSWYQQTPGQGLQFLFEYFSETQRNKGNFPGRFSGRQFSNSRSEMNVSTLELGDSALYLCATFRRLAGAAGTDTQYFGPGTRLTVL.